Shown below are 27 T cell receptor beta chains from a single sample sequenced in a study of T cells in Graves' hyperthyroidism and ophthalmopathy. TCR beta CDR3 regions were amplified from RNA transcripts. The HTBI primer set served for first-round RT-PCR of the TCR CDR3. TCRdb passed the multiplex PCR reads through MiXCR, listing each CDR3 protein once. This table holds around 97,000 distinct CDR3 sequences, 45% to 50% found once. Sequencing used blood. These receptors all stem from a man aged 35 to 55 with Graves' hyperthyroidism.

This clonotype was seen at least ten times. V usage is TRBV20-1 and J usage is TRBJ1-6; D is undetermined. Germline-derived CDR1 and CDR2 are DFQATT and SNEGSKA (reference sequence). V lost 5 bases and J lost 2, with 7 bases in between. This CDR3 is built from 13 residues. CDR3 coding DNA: TGCAGTGCTCAAAGGACCTATAATTCACCCCTCCACTTT. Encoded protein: CSAQRTYNSPLHF.

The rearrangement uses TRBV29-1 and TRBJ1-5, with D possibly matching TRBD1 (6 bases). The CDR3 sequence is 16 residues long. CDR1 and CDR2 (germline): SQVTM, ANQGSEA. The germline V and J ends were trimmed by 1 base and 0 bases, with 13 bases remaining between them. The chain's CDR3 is CSVEARDTNSNQPQHF. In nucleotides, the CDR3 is TGCAGCGTTGAAGCCAGGGACACGAATAGCAATCAGCCCCAGCATTTT.

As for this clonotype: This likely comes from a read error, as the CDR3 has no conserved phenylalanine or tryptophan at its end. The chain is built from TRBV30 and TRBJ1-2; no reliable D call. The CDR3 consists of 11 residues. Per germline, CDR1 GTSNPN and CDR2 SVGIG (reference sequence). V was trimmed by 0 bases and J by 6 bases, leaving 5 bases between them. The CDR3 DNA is TGTGCCTGGAGTGTTCGGCATGGCTACACCGTC. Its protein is CAWSVRHGYTV.

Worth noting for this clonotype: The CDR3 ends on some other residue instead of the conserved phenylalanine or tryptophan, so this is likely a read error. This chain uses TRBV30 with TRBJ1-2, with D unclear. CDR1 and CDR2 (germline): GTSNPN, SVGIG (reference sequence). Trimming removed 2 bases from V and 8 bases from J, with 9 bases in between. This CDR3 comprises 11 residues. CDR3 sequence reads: CAWSRSGGYTL. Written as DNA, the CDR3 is TGTGCCTGGAGTAGAAGTGGGGGCTACACCCTC.

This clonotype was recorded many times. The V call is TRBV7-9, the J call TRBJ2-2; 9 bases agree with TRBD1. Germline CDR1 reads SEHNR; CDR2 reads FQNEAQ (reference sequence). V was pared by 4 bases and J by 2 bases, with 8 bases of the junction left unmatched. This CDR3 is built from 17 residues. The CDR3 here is CASSSPRDRVNTGELFF. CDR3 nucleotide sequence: TGTGCCAGCAGCTCGCCACGGGACAGGGTCAACACCGGGGAGCTGTTTTTT.

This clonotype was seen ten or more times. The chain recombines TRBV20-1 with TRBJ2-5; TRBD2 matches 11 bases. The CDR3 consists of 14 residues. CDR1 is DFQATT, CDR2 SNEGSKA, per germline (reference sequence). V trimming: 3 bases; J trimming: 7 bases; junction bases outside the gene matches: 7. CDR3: CSARLAGGFGTQYF. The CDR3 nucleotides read TGCAGTGCTAGGCTAGCGGGAGGTTTCGGGACCCAGTACTTC.

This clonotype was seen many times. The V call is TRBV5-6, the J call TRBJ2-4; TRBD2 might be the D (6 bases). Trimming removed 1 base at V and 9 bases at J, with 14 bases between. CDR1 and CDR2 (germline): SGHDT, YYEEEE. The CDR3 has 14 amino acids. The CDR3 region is CASSLRTTLGIQYF. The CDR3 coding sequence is TGTGCCAGCAGCTTGAGGACTACCCTTGGCATTCAGTACTTC.

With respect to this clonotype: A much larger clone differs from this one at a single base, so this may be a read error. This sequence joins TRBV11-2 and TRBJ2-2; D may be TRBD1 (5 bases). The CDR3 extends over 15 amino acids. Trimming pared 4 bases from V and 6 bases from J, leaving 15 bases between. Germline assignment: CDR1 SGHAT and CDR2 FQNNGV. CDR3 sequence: CASSYGRVAAGELFF. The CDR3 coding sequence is TGTGCCAGCAGCTATGGCAGGGTTGCGGCCGGGGAGCTGTTTTTT.

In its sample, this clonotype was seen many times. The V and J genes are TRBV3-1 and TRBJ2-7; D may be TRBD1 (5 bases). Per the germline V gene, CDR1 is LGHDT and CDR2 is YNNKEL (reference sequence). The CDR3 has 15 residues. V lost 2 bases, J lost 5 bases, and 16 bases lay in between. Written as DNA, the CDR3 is TGTGCCAGCAGCCAACAGCCTACAGGATACCACGAGCAGTACTTC. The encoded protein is CASSQQPTGYHEQYF.

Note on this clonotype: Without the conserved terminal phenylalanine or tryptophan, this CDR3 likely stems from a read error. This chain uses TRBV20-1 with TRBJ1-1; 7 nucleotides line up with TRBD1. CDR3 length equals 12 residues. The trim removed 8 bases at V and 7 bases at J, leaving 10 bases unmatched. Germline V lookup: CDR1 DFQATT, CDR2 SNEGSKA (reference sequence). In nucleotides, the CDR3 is TGCAGTTACGCAGGGGGAAAAGGTGAAGCTTTCCCT. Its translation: CSYAGGKGEAFP.

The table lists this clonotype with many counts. The DNA for the CDR3 is TGTGCCAGCAGTCCCCGGGACAGATTGGGGGCAGATACGCAGTATTTT. This codes for CASSPRDRLGADTQYF. The J gene is TRBJ2-3, the V gene TRBV6-5; 7 bases agree with TRBD1. Germline CDR1 and CDR2: MNHEY and SVGAGI. CDR3 length: 16 amino acids. Trimming took 5 bases from V and 4 from J; bases not matched to a gene: 12.

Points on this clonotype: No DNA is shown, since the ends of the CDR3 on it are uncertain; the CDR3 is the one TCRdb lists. The CDR3 is CTSVPPGYNEQFF. The V call is TRBV19, the J call TRBJ2-1; TRBD1 was called by the table and not checked on the DNA. The CDR3 is 13 residues long, ends included. Germline CDR1 LNHDA, CDR2 SQIVND (reference sequence).

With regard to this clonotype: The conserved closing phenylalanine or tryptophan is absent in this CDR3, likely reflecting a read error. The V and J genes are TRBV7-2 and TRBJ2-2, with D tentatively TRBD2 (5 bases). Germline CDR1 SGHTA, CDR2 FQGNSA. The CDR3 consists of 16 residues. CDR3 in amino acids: CASSRIANPNTEELFL. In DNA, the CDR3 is TGTGCCAGCAGTCGTATAGCGAATCCGAACACCGAGGAGCTGTTTCTT.

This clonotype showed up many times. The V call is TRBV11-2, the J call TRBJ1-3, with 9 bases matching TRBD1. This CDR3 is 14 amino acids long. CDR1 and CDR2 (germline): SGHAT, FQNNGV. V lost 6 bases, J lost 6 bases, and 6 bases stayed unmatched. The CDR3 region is CASRPTGGENTIYF. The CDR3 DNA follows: TGTGCCAGCAGGCCCACAGGGGGCGAAAACACCATATATTTT.

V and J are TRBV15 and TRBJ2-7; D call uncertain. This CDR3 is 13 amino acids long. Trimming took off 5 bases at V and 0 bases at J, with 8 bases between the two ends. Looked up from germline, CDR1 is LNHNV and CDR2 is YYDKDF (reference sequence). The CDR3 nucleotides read TGTGCCACCAGCGGGTGGAACTCCTACGAGCAGTACTTC. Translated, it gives CATSGWNSYEQYF.

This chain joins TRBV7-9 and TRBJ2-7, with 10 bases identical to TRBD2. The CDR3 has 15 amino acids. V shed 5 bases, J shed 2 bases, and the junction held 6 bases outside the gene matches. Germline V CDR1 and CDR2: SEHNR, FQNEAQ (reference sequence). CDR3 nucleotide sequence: TGTGCCAGCAGCCAAGCCGGGACTAGCGCCTACGAGCAGTACTTC. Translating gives CASSQAGTSAYEQYF.

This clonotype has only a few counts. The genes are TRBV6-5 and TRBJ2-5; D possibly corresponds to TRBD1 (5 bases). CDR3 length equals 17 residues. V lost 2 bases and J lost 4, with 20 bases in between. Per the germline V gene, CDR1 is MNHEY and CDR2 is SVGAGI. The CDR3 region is CASSYPTDTPGVETQYF. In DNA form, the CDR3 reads TGTGCCAGCAGTTACCCGACAGACACGCCCGGAGTAGAGACCCAGTACTTC.

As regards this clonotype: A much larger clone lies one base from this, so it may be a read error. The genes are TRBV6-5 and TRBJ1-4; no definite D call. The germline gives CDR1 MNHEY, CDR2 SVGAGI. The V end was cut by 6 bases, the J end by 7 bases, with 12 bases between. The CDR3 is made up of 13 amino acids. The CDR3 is CASSSAHGEKLFF. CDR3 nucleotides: TGTGCCAGCAGCTCAGCCCATGGTGAAAAACTGTTTTTT.

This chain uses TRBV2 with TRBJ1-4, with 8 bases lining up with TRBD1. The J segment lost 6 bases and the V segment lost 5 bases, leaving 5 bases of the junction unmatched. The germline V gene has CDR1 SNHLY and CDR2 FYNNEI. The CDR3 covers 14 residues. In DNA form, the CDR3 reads TGTGCCAGCAGTAGGACAGGGACTGATGAAAAACTGTTTTTT. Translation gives CASSRTGTDEKLFF.

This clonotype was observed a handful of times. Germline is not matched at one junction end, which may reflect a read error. This CDR3 is CASSRLVVGGGNTIYF. In nucleotides, the CDR3 is TGCGCCAGCAGCCGTCTGGTTGTAGGAGGTGGAAACACCATATATTTT. The chain links TRBV7-3 to TRBJ1-3, with unresolved D. There are 16 residues in the CDR3. The germline gives CDR1 SGHTA, CDR2 FQGTGA.

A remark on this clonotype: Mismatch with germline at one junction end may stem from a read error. Here the CDR3 reads CASSVGQEPYEQCF. The DNA for the CDR3 is TGTGCCAGCAGTGTTGGACAGGAACCCTACGAGCAGTGCTTC. This chain connects TRBV2 to TRBJ2-7; 7 bases map to TRBD1. Looked up from germline, CDR1 is SNHLY and CDR2 is FYNNEI. The CDR3 loop spans 14 amino acids.

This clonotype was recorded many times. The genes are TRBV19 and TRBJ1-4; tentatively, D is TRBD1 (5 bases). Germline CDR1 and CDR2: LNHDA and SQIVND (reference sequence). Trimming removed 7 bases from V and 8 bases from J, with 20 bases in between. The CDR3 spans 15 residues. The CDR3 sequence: CASTALTAQREKLFF. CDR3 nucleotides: TGTGCCAGTACCGCCCTGACAGCCCAAAGAGAAAAACTGTTTTTT.

This CDR3 is CASSLAAEYGYTF. DNA for the CDR3: TGTGCCAGCAGCTTGGCTGCGGAGTATGGCTACACCTTC. The chain recombines TRBV5-4 with TRBJ1-2, with D hard to call. This CDR3 spans 13 amino acids. V was shortened by 0 bases and J by 5 bases, with 8 bases between the two germline ends. CDR1 is SGHNT and CDR2 is YYREEE in the germline V gene (reference sequence).

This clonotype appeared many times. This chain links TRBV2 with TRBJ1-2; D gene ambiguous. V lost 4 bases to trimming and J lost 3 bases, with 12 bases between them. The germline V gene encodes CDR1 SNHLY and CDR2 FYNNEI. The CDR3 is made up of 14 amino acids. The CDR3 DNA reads TGTGCCAGCAGTGCAAACCTGGAATACTATGGCTACACCTTC. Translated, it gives CASSANLEYYGYTF. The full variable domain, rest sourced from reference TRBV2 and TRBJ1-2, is EPEVTQTPSHQVTQMGQEVILRCVPISNHLYFYWYRQILGQKVEFLVSFYNNEISEKSEIFDDQFSVERPDGSNFTLKIRSTKLEDSAMYFCASSANLEYYGYTFGSGTRLTVV.

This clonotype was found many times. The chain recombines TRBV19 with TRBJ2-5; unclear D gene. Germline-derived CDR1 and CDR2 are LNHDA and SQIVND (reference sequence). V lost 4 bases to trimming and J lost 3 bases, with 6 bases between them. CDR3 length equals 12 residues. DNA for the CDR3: TGTGCCAGTAGTAAGGAAGAAGAGACCCAGTACTTC. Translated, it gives CASSKEEETQYF. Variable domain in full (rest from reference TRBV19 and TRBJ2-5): DGGITQSPKYLFRKEGQNVTLSCEQNLNHDAMYWYRQDPGQGLRLIYYSQIVNDFQKGDIAEGYSVSREKKESFPLTVTSAQKNPTAFYLCASSKEEETQYFGPGTRLLVL.

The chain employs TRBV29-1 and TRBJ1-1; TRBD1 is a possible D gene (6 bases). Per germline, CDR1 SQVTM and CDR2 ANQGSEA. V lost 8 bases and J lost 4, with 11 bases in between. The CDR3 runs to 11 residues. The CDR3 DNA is TGCAGCTCCGAACAGGGCACTGAAGCTTTCTTT. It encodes CSSEQGTEAFF.

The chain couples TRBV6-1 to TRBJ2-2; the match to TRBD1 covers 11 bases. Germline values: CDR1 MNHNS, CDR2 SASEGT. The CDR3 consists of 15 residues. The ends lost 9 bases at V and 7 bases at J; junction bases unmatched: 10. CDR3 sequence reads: CARRKDRGQGGELFF. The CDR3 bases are TGTGCCAGGAGAAAGGACAGGGGGCAGGGCGGGGAGCTGTTTTTT.